This paragraph reports one T cell receptor (beta chain). Its target is unknown. Primers used in a second PCR of roughly 6 to 12 cycles were a sample-barcoded 5' primer and a J-beta primer mix. Using its own MiXCR run on the 5' RACE reads, TCRdb lists one record per CDR3 protein. Found here are over 600,000 distinct CDR3 sequences, about 43% of them singletons; the top ten hold approximately 29%. This record comes from a study of blood T cells in healthy people across ages. The CDR3 runs to 15 residues. The V and J ends lost 11 bases and 0 bases, in that order; junction bases with no gene match: 9. CDR1 and CDR2 from the germline V gene are SGHTA and FQGNSA. Points from the study as a whole: With naive T cell percentage, TCR beta diversity showed a strong correlation.

This chain joins TRBV7-2 and TRBJ2-1, with 8 bases that match TRBD1. The sample was blood. The sequence came from an elderly man in good health. The chain's CDR3 is CAETGDASSYNEQFF. CDR3 sequence (DNA): TGTGCCGAGACAGGGGACGCGAGCTCCTACAATGAGCAGTTCTTC.